This TCR beta chain was sequenced during a study of shared clonotypes between healthy human individuals. CD45RO-negative, CCR7-selected cells formed the naive CD8 fraction, which excluded terminally differentiated effector memory CD45RA+ cells. A note on this clone: What it recognizes is unknown.

V shed 4 bases and J shed 0 bases, with 18 bases lying between them. CDR3 length: 16 amino acids. CDR1 is SQVTM, CDR2 ANQGSEA, per germline. TCRdb's table, derived via immunoSEQ multiplex PCR, lists solely in-frame clones and lacks some. This sample carries about 2.2 million clones, about 93% of them seen once, and the ten largest clones take about 1.7%. Findings of the study overall: Only blood underwent sampling, and tissue repertoires likely differ. Roughly 5% of naive CD4 clonotypes were shared across a few donors.

This sequence joins TRBV29-1 and TRBJ2-5, with D unclear. The TCR was taken from a young man in good health. Some clones in this sample may be carry-over from other donors' samples. Input material: naive CD8+ T cells from PBMCs. CDR3 DNA: TGCAGCGTTGTCCCCGTAGAGAGTGCGTACCAAGAGACCCAGTACTTC. It codes for CSVVPVESAYQETQYF.